In this sample, the clone carrying this T cell receptor beta chain turned up many times. V lost 8 bases and J lost 0, with 8 bases in between. CDR3 length: 12 amino acids. Germline V gene sequence: CDR1 SNHLY, CDR2 FYNNEI. From RNA transcripts, TCR beta CDR3 regions were amplified. In the first-round RT-PCR of the TCR CDR3, the HTBI primer set was used. TCRdb reprocessed the multiplex PCR reads via MiXCR and lists one record per CDR3 protein. The sample yields about 350,000 distinct CDR3 sequences, roughly 13% seen once. The data were obtained in a study of T cells in Graves' hyperthyroidism and ophthalmopathy.

J is TRBJ2-7 and V is TRBV2; no clear D. This sequence was found in a woman in her 30s with Graves' hyperthyroidism. What was sequenced was blood. The CDR3: CASGRASYEQYF. As DNA, the CDR3 is TGTGCCAGCGGACGGGCCTCCTACGAGCAGTACTTC. The full variable domain, rest sourced from reference TRBV2 and TRBJ2-7, is EPEVTQTPSHQVTQMGQEVILRCVPISNHLYFYWYRQILGQKVEFLVSFYNNEISEKSEIFDDQFSVERPDGSNFTLKIRSTKLEDSAMYFCASGRASYEQYFGPGTRLTVT.